This T cell receptor (beta chain) was retrieved from a study of type 1 regulatory T cells. Study context: This in vitro CD4 product, T-allo10, is enriched for Tr1 cells and alloantigen-specific.

This clonotype has ten or more counts. What it binds is unknown. This CDR3 has 16 residues. Between the trimmed V and J ends, which lost 0 bases and 0 bases, there was a span of 12 bases. CDR1 and CDR2 from the germline V gene are DFQATT and SNEGSKA (reference sequence). TCRdb ran MiXCR on the reads and lists one entry per CDR3 protein. The table shows 35,000 to 50,000 distinct CDR3 sequences, with 12% occurring only once. The specimen was cultured non-Tr1 T cells, either the whole culture or a sorted T cell fraction (not recorded which). The clonotype originates from a human donor in good health. The chain recombines TRBV20-1 with TRBJ2-4; no reliable D call. The CDR3 coding sequence is TGCAGTGCTAGAGATCGGAACTTCCTAGCCAAAAACATTCAGTACTTC. As protein: CSARDRNFLAKNIQYF.